This entry lists 19 T cell receptor beta chains sequenced from one sample in a study of cytomegalovirus exposure and HLA in healthy donors. The PCR employed 60 Vbeta primers together with 13 Jbeta primers. The data were produced by immunoSEQ multiplex PCR, yet TCRdb's version contains in-frame clones alone and is incomplete. The sample has fewer than 110,000 clones, 76% seen once. Source material: PBMCs. The receptor set was obtained from a young woman in good health and CMV-seropositive.

The J gene is TRBJ1-2, the V gene TRBV29-1; perhaps TRBD1 as D (5 bases). V was cut by 4 bases and J by 7 bases, with 10 bases left in between. Germline CDR1 SQVTM, CDR2 ANQGSEA. CDR3 length: 11 amino acids. The CDR3 bases are TGCAGCGTTGTCGGAGGGGCTGGCTACACCTTC. The encoded protein is CSVVGGAGYTF.

This clone was detected once. The chain links TRBV18 to TRBJ1-5, with 10 bases matching TRBD1. From germline, CDR1 is KGHSH and CDR2 LQKENI. The CDR3 covers 17 residues. Trimming removed 3 bases from V and 4 bases from J; junction bases left unmatched: 9. CDR3 amino acids: CASSPFEGTGVNQPQHF. The CDR3 nucleotides are TGTGCCAGCTCACCCTTCGAGGGGACAGGGGTAAATCAGCCCCAGCATTTT.

J is TRBJ2-6 and V is TRBV14; 8 bases match TRBD1. There are 19 residues in the CDR3. The V gene's germline CDR1 is SGHDN and CDR2 FVKESK. J was trimmed by 2 bases and V by 0 bases; bases with no gene match: 9. CDR3 sequence: CASSQEARGHQPGANVLTF. In DNA, the CDR3 is TGTGCCAGCAGCCAAGAGGCCAGGGGGCATCAGCCTGGGGCCAACGTCCTGACTTTC.

The chain uses TRBV5-1 and TRBJ2-5; 7 bases align to TRBD2. Germline lookup yields CDR1 SGHRS and CDR2 YFSETQ. With 1 base clipped from V and 4 bases from J, the junction kept 4 bases outside the gene matches. The CDR3 sequence is 14 residues long. The CDR3 loop is CASSLTSVGETQYF. The DNA of the CDR3 is TGCGCCAGCAGCTTGACTAGCGTGGGAGAGACCCAGTACTTC.

This clone was seen a handful of times. Other DNA variants within this sample encode the same CDR3. The chain employs TRBV9 and TRBJ1-1; maybe TRBD1 (5 bases). CDR3 length equals 14 residues. Germline CDR1 reads SGDLS; CDR2 reads YYNGEE. Trimming pared 0 bases from V and 1 base from J, leaving 7 bases between. Here the CDR3 reads CASSVAGQNTEAFF. In nucleotides, the CDR3 is TGTGCCAGCAGCGTAGCAGGGCAGAACACTGAAGCTTTCTTT. The full variable domain, with the rest looked up from reference TRBV9 and TRBJ1-1, is DSGVTQTPKHLITATGQRVTLRCSPRSGDLSVYWYQQSLDQGLQFLIQYYNGEERAKGNILERFSAQQFPDLHSELNLSSLELGDSALYFCASSVAGQNTEAFFGQGTRLTVV.

This clone was counted a few times. The V and J genes are TRBV5-4 and TRBJ2-3; no definite D call. V was shortened by 4 bases and J by 2 bases, with 5 bases between the two germline ends. This CDR3 contains 12 residues. Germline loops: CDR1 SGHNT, CDR2 YYREEE (reference sequence). CDR3 in amino acids: CASSPNTDTQYF. The CDR3 DNA is TGTGCCAGCAGCCCTAACACAGATACGCAGTATTTT.

The J gene is TRBJ1-2, the V gene TRBV6-1, with D tentatively TRBD1 (6 bases). Per germline, CDR1 MNHNS and CDR2 SASEGT. This CDR3 is 14 amino acids long. The V and J ends lost 1 base and 4 bases respectively, with 10 bases between them. In DNA form, the CDR3 reads TGTGCCAGCAGTGAAGGCATAGGGGGCTATGGCTACACCTTC. Translated, it gives CASSEGIGGYGYTF.

This clone appeared once. The V call is TRBV2, the J call TRBJ1-1, with a possible D match to TRBD1 (5 bases). The germline gives CDR1 SNHLY, CDR2 FYNNEI. The V end lost 2 bases, the J end lost 7 bases, and 26 bases lay between the germline ends. The CDR3 extends over 18 amino acids. Written as DNA, the CDR3 is TGTGCCAGCAGTGAATGCACTGGGGGGGGTCTCTCGACGTGTGAAGCTTTCTTT. Translation gives CASSECTGGGLSTCEAFF.

Of note for this clone: The junction departs from germline at one end; a sequencing error may be responsible. Other DNA sequences of this sample code for an identical CDR3. The genes are TRBV7-7 and TRBJ2-5; D may be TRBD1 (6 bases). CDR1 is SSHAT, CDR2 FNYEAQ, per germline (reference sequence). This CDR3 has 14 amino acids. The CDR3 bases are TGTGCTAGCAGCTCGGACAGAACAGGGGAGACCCAGTACTTC. It codes for CASSSDRTGETQYF.

The V call is TRBV5-4, the J call TRBJ2-1; 11 nucleotides match TRBD2. Germline-derived CDR1 and CDR2 are SGHNT and YYREEE (reference sequence). J gave up 0 bases and V 6 bases, and 11 bases lay outside the gene matches. CDR3 length: 18 amino acids. For the CDR3, the DNA is TGTGCCAGCACCGATCGGAGGACTAGCGGGTTCTCCTACAATGAGCAGTTCTTC. This encodes CASTDRRTSGFSYNEQFF.

V usage is TRBV21-1 and J usage is TRBJ1-2. TRBV21-1 is labeled a pseudogene. The CDR3 spans 17 residues. CDR3 protein: CASPKTRRRAEHYGYTF. The CDR3 DNA follows: TGTGCCAGCCCGAAGACCCGGAGGAGAGCGGAACACTATGGCTACACCTTC.

This clone was recorded only once. The V call is TRBV5-1, the J call TRBJ2-7, with 10 bases aligning to TRBD2. V lost 7 bases to trimming and J lost 0 bases; unmatched junction nucleotides: 7. Per the germline V gene, CDR1 is SGHRS and CDR2 is YFSETQ. The CDR3 consists of 15 residues. In DNA, the CDR3 is TGCGCCAGCGGTAGGACTAGCGGAGACTCCTACGAGCAGTACTTC. Protein: CASGRTSGDSYEQYF.

The chain joins TRBV2 to TRBJ1-6; a possible D gene is TRBD1 (5 bases). The CDR3 totals 15 residues. CDR1 and CDR2 (germline): SNHLY, FYNNEI. Trimming cost V 7 bases and J 1 base, with 11 bases left between them. The CDR3 is CASIPDSSYNSPLHF. The CDR3 DNA is TGTGCCAGCATCCCTGACAGTTCCTATAATTCACCCCTCCACTTT.

CDR3 amino acids: CASSPEPGVYNEQFF. CDR3 nucleotide sequence: TGCGCCAGCAGCCCCGAACCGGGAGTGTATAATGAGCAGTTCTTC. The gene calls are TRBV4-1 and TRBJ2-1; a possible D gene is TRBD2 (6 bases). Trimming took off 4 bases at V and 7 bases at J, with 17 bases between the two ends. CDR1 MGHRA and CDR2 YSYEKL come from the germline V gene. CDR3 length: 15 residues.

The chain joins TRBV28 to TRBJ2-7; D is perhaps TRBD2 (5 bases). This CDR3 is 15 amino acids long. The V gene's germline CDR1 is MDHEN and CDR2 SYDVKM. V gave up 3 bases and J gave up 3 bases, with 15 bases separating them. CDR3 region: CASSFRYRGLYEQYF. CDR3 DNA: TGTGCCAGCAGTTTCCGGTATCGAGGACTCTACGAGCAGTACTTC. Together with reference TRBV28 and TRBJ2-7, the CDR3 gives the full variable domain: DVKVTQSSRYLVKRTGEKVFLECVQDMDHENMFWYRQDPGLGLRLIYFSYDVKMKEKGDIPEGYSVSREKKERFSLILESASTNQTSMYLCASSFRYRGLYEQYFGPGTRLTVT.

The chain uses TRBV2 and TRBJ2-3, with TRBD2 identical over 14 bases. V lost 6 bases to trimming and J lost 3 bases; unmatched junction nucleotides: 2. The CDR3 contains 15 residues. CDR1 SNHLY and CDR2 FYNNEI come from the germline V gene. The CDR3 DNA is TGTGCCAGCAGGAGGACTAGCGGGAGGACAGATACGCAGTATTTT. Its translation: CASRRTSGRTDTQYF.

This chain uses TRBV7-2 with TRBJ2-7; a possible D gene is TRBD1 (8 bases). The CDR3 has 15 residues. Germline V gene sequence: CDR1 SGHTA, CDR2 FQGNSA. Trimming took 5 bases from V and 0 from J, leaving 14 bases between them. The CDR3 reads CASSQGASGSYEQYF. The CDR3 bases are TGTGCCAGCAGCCAGGGGGCTAGCGGCTCCTACGAGCAGTACTTC.

The genes are TRBV5-1 and TRBJ1-2, with D possibly matching TRBD1 (5 bases). V lost 2 bases and J 4 bases, leaving 12 bases between the germline ends. Germline-derived CDR1 and CDR2 are SGHRS and YFSETQ. The CDR3 extends over 14 amino acids. The CDR3 spells CASSFRDSLYGYTF. CDR3 bases: TGCGCCAGCAGCTTCAGGGATTCTCTCTATGGCTACACCTTC.

The V call is TRBV6-6, the J call TRBJ2-5, with 7 bases aligning to TRBD2. Gene TRBJ2-7 matches the end of the DNA better, so the J call may be wrong. The germline V gene encodes CDR1 MNHNY and CDR2 SVGAGI (reference sequence). The CDR3 is made up of 14 amino acids. In nucleotides, the CDR3 is TGTGCCAGCAGTTGGGTGGGGGAGGGCTACGAGCAGTACTTC. Its protein is CASSWVGEGYEQYF.